This TCR beta chain originates from a study of T cells in tuberculosis. Looking at the study overall: T cells were selected with CD1B tetramers loaded with glucose monomycolate. Within 7 days of starting treatment, or before, PBMC were stored. IGRA-negative adolescents, IGRA-positive adolescents with latent tuberculosis and adults with active tuberculosis formed this South African cohort.

In germline, CDR1 is LGHNA, CDR2 YSLEER. Trimming left V 3 bases short and J 4 bases short, with 7 bases between. The CDR3 contains 13 residues. Time point of the sample: new active TB diagnosis, blood taken before or within 7 days of starting treatment. Here immunoSEQ multiplex PCR was the method, and the copy in TCRdb shows in-frame clones only, minus some. The table has some 49,000 clones, about 95% seen once; the top ten hold 1.4% to 1.5%. V is TRBV4-3 and J is TRBJ2-1; tentative D call: TRBD2 (6 bases). Sequencing used PBMCs, obtained at tuberculosis diagnosis. The sequence derives from an adult with tuberculosis. CDR3 loop: CASSQTRYNEQFF. The CDR3 region has the DNA TGCGCCAGCAGCCAGACTAGATACAATGAGCAGTTCTTC.